This T cell receptor (beta chain) came from a study of shared clonotypes between healthy human individuals. Germline-derived CDR1 and CDR2 are MDHEN and SYDVKM. The CDR3 length is 16 residues. Trimming removed 5 bases from V and 2 bases from J; junction bases left unmatched: 8. This clone has a single count. Other DNA sequences in this specimen translate into the identical CDR3. The assay was immunoSEQ multiplex PCR, and TCRdb's table has in-frame clones only and misses some. The data contain 1,400,000 or so clones, approximately 98.5% of them singletons. Sequencing input: naive CD4+ T cells sorted from blood. Subset meaning: CD45RA+ positively selected. The rearrangement uses TRBV28 and TRBJ1-5; 8 nucleotides match TRBD1. The origin of this receptor is a man aged 30-40 years in good health. CDR3 residues: CASSPRQGIGNQPQHF. CDR3 coding DNA: TGTGCCAGCAGTCCTCGACAGGGGATAGGCAATCAGCCCCAGCATTTT.